The clone carrying this T cell receptor (beta chain) was recorded only once. Donors had localized lung adenocarcinoma, a non-small cell lung cancer. The V gene end was trimmed by 5 bases and the J gene end by 8 bases; junction bases not matched to a gene: 4. The CDR3 is 12 residues long. Germline V gene data show CDR1 as MNHNS and CDR2 as SASEGT. A single record per CDR3 protein comes from TCRdb applying MiXCR to the PCR reads. The sample records roughly 6,800 distinct CDR3 sequences, around half being singletons. The entry originates in a study of CD4 and CD8 cells across lung adenocarcinoma regions.

The sequencing sample was made of CD8+ T cells from the center of a lung tumor. The source is a male donor with lung adenocarcinoma. The CD4 and CD8 labels of this study may be unreliable. This chain uses TRBV6-1 with TRBJ1-1; 8 bases agree with TRBD1. DNA of the CDR3: TGTGCCAGCAGTCCCCGGACAGGGGAAGCTTTCTTT. It codes for CASSPRTGEAFF.